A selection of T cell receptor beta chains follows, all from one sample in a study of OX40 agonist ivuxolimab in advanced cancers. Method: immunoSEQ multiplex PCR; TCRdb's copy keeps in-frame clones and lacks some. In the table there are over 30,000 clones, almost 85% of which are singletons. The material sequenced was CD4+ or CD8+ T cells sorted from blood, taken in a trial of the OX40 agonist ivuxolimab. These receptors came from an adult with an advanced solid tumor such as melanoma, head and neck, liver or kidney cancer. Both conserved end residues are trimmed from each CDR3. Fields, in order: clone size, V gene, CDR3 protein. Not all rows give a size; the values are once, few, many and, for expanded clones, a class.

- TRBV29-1 SAYSGGLGETQY
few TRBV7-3 ASSSSFPGELF
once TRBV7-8 ASSLRRDSENSGNTIY
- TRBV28 ASSSLKSSSYNEQF
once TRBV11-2 ASSLEPGLRFYEQF
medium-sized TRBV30 AWSDGSSYTEAF
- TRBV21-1 ASSKIPNYNSPLH
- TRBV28 ASSLWPLRGARSSRETQY
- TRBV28 ASSSAGGLNEKLF
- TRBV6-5 ASSYSAVYGYT
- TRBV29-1 SVVKTGTYNEQF
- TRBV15 ATSRDPGGRPGELF
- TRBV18 ASSPRHNEKLF
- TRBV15 ATSREQPSGTRQETQY
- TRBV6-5 ASKAGGADNYGYT
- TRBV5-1 ASSSLSGGTDTQY
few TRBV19 ASSIPSRRNTEAF
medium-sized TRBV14 ASSPWDSGYGYT
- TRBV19 ASNHGGGGEQF
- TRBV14 ASSQALARVRAGELF
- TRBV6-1 ASTDRGTNEQF
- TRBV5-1 ASSLGGPGQGRIGNTIY
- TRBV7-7 ASSSLPASSSYNEQF
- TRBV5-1 ASSPGTSGQTGELF
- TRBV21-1 ASFQRKIAGGGEAKNIQY
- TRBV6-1 ASSGGGSTDTQY
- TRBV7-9 ASSLSGAINYGYT
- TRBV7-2 ASSPVDEQF
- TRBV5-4 ASSFAQGSTEAF
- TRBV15 ATSFGNTEAF
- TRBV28 ASRRTSGGGGTEAF
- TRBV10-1 ASRPSGGAHEQF
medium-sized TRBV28 ASRRNTEAF
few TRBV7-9 ASSAGTGTNEQF
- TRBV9 ASSVAPGKGEQY
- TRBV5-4 ASSTDRGETQY
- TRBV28 AISSPSQPQH
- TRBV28 ASTVSGVTEAF
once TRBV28 ASSFDRTTDTQY
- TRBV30 AWSLTENTEAF
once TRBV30 ACSGTRGTNEKLF
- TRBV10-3 AISPSGGYETQY
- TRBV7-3 ASSLRGTDYNEQF
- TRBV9 ASSDRDRDPYSNQPQH
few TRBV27 ASRRSRSGVDTQY
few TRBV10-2 ASAEWDYGYT
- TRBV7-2 ASSLGGYGQPQH
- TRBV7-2 ASSWTGGGNQPQH
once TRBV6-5 ASSYSTWNTGELF